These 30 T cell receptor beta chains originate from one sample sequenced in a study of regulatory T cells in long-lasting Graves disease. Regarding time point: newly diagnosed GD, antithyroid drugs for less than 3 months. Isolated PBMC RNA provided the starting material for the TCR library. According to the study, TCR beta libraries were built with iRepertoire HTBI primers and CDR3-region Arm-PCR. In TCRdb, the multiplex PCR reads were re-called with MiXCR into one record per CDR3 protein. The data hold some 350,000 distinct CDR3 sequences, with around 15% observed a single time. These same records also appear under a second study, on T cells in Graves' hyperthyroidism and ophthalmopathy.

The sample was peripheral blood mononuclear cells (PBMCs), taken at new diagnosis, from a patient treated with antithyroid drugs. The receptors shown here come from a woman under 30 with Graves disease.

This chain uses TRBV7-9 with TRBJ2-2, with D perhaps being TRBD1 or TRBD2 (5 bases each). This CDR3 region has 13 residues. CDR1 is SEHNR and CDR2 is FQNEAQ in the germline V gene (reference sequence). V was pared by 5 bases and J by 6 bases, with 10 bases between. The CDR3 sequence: CASSNLGAGELFF. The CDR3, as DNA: TGTGCCAGCAGCAACCTGGGGGCCGGGGAGCTGTTTTTT.

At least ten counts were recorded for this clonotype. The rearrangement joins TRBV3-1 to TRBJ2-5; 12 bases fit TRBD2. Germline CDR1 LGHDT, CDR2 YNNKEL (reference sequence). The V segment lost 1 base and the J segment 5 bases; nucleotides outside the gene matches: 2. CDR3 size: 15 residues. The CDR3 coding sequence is TGTGCCAGCAGCCAAGGGACTAGCGGGACGGAGACCCAGTACTTC. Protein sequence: CASSQGTSGTETQYF.

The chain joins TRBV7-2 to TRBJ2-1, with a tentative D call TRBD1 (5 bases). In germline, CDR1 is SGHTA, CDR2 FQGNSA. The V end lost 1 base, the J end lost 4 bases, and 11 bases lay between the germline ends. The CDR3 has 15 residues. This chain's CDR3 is CASSLGQGGYNEQFF. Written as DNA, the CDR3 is TGTGCCAGCAGCTTAGGGCAGGGTGGGTACAATGAGCAGTTCTTC. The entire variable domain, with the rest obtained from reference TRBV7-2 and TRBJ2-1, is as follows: GAGVSQSPSNKVTEKGKDVELRCDPISGHTALYWYRQSLGQGLEFLIYFQGNSAPDKSGLPSDRFSAERTGGSVSTLTIQRTQQEDSAVYLCASSLGQGGYNEQFFGPGTRLTVL.

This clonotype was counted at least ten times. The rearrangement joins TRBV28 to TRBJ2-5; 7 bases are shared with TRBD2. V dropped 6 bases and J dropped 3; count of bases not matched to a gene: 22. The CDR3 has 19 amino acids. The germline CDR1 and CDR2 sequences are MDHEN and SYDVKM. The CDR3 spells CASSTFSEVGTKGKETQYF. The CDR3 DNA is TGTGCCAGCAGCACTTTCTCGGAAGTGGGGACTAAGGGTAAAGAGACCCAGTACTTC.

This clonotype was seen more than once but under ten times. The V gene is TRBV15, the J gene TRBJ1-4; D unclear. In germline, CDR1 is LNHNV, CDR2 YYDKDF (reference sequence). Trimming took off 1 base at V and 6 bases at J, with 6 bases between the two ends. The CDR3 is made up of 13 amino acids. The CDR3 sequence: CATSRVLDEKLFF. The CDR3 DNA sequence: TGTGCCACCAGCAGAGTTTTAGATGAAAAACTGTTTTTT.

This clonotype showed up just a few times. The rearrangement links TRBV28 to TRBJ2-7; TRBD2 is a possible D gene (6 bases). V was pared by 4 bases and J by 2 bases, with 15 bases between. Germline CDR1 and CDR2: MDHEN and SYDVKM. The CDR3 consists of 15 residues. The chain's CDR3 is CASSSQWGVAYEQYF. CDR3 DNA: TGTGCCAGCAGTTCCCAATGGGGGGTTGCCTACGAGCAGTACTTC. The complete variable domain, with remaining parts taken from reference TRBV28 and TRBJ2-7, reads DVKVTQSSRYLVKRTGEKVFLECVQDMDHENMFWYRQDPGLGLRLIYFSYDVKMKEKGDIPEGYSVSREKKERFSLILESASTNQTSMYLCASSSQWGVAYEQYFGPGTRLTVT.

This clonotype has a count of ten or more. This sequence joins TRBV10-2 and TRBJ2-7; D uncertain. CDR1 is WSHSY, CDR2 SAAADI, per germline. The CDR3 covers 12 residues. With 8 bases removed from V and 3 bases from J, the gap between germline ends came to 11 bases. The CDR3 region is CASGRGYYEQYF. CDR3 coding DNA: TGCGCCAGCGGTCGCGGTTACTACGAGCAGTACTTC.

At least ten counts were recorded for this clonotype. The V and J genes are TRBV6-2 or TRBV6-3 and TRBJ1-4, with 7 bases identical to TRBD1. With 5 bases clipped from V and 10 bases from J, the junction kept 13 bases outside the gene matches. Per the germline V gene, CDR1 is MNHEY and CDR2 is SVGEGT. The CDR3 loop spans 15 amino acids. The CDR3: CASSETRQGNAKLFF. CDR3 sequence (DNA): TGTGCCAGCAGTGAAACCCGACAGGGTAACGCAAAACTGTTTTTT.

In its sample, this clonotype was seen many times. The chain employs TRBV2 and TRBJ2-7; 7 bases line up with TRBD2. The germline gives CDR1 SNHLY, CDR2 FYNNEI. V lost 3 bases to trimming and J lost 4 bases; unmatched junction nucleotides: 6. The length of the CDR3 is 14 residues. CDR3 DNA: TGTGCCAGCAGTGACGTAGGGAGGGTGTACGAGCAGTACTTC. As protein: CASSDVGRVYEQYF.

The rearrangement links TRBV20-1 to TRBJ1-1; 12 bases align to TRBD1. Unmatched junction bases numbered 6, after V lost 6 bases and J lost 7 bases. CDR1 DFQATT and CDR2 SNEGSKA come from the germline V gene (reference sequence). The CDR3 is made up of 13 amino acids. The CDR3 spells CSAGGQGAGEAFF. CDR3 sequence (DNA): TGCAGTGCGGGGGGACAGGGGGCGGGTGAAGCTTTCTTT.

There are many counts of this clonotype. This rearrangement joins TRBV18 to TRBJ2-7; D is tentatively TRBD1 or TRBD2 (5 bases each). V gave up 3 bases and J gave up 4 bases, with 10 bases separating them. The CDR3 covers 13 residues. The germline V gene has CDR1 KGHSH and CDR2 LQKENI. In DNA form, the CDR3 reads TGTGCCAGCTCACCGGGCAGGGAGTACGAGCAGTACTTC. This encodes CASSPGREYEQYF.

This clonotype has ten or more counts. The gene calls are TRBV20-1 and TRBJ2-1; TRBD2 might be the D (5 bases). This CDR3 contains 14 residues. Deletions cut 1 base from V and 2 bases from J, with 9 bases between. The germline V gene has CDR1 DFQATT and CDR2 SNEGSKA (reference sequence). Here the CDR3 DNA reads TGCAGTGCTAGAGTGGGAGCGGCCTACAATGAGCAGTTCTTC. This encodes CSARVGAAYNEQFF.

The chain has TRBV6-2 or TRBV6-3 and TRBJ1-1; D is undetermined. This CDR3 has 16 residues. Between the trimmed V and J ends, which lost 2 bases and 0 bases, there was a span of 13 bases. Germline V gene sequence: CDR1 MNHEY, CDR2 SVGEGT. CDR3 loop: CASSYLTRIVNTEAFF. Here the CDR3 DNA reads TGTGCCAGCAGTTACCTTACCAGGATAGTGAACACTGAAGCTTTCTTT.

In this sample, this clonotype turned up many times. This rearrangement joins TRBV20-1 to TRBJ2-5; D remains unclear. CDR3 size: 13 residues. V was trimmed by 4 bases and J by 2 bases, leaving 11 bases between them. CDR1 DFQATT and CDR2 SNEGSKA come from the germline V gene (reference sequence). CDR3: CSATVPNQETQYF. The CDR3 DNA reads TGCAGTGCTACGGTCCCCAATCAAGAGACCCAGTACTTC.

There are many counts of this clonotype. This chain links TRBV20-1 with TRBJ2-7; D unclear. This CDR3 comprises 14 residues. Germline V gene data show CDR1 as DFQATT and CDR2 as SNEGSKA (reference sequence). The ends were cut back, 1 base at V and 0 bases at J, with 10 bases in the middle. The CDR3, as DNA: TGCAGTGCTAGAGGGATGGTGGGCTCCTACGAGCAGTACTTC. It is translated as CSARGMVGSYEQYF.

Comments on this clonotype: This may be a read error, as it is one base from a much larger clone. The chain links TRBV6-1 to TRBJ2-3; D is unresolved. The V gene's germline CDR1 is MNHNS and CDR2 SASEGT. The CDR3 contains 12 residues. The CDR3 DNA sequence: TGTGCCAGCAGTGAAGCAGTGGGTACGCAGTGTTTT. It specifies CASSEAVGTQCF.

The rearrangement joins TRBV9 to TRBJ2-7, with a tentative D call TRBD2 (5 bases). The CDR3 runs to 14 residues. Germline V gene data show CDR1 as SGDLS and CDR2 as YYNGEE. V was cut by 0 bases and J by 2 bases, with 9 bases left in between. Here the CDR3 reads CASSVGGKPYEQYF. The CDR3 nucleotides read TGTGCCAGCAGCGTAGGAGGGAAACCCTACGAGCAGTACTTC. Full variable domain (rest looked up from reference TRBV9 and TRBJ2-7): DSGVTQTPKHLITATGQRVTLRCSPRSGDLSVYWYQQSLDQGLQFLIQYYNGEERAKGNILERFSAQQFPDLHSELNLSSLELGDSALYFCASSVGGKPYEQYFGPGTRLTVT.

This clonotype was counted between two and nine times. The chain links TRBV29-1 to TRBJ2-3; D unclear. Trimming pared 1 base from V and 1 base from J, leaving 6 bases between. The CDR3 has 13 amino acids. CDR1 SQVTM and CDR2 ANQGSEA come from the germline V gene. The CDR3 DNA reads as TGCAGCGTTGAAGCTGCAGGCACAGATACGCAGTATTTT. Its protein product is CSVEAAGTDTQYF.

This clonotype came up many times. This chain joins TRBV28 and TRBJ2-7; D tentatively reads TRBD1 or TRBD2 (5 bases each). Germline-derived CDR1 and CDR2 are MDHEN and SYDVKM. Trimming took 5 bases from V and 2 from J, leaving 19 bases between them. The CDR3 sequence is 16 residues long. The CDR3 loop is CASSGIRGPPTYEQYF. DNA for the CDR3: TGTGCCAGCAGTGGGATCCGGGGCCCACCAACCTACGAGCAGTACTTC. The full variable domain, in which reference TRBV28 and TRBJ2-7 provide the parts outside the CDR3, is DVKVTQSSRYLVKRTGEKVFLECVQDMDHENMFWYRQDPGLGLRLIYFSYDVKMKEKGDIPEGYSVSREKKERFSLILESASTNQTSMYLCASSGIRGPPTYEQYFGPGTRLTVT.

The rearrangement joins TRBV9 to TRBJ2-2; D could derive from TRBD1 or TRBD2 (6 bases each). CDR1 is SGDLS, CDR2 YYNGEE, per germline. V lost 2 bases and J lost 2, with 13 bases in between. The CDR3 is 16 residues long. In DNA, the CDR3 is TGTGCCAGCAGCGTGGGGGGCAGATTTAACACCGGGGAGCTGTTTTTT. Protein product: CASSVGGRFNTGELFF.

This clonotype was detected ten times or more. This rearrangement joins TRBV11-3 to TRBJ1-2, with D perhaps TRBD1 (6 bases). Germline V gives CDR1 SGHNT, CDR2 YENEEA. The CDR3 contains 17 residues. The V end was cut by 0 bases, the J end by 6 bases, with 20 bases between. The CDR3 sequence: CASSLDPLTQGLNGYTF. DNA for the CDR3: TGTGCCAGCAGCTTAGATCCTCTAACACAGGGTCTTAATGGCTACACCTTC.

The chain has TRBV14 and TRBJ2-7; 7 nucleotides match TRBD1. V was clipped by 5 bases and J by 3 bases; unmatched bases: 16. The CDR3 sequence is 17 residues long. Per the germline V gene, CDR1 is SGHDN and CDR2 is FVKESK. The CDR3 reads CASSFQSRGLLHYEQYF. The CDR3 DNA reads TGTGCCAGCAGCTTCCAAAGTAGGGGGCTCCTCCACTACGAGCAGTACTTC. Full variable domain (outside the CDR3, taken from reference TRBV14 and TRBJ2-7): EAGVTQFPSHSVIEKGQTVTLRCDPISGHDNLYWYRRVMGKEIKFLLHFVKESKQDESGMPNNRFLAERTGGTYSTLKVQPAELEDSGVYFCASSFQSRGLLHYEQYFGPGTRLTVT.

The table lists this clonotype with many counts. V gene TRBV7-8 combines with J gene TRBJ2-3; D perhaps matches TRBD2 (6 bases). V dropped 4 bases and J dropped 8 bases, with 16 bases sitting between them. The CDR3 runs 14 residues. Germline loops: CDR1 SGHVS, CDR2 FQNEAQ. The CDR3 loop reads CASSSTAGPGTQYF. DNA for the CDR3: TGTGCCAGCAGCTCGACCGCGGGACCTGGTACGCAGTATTTT.

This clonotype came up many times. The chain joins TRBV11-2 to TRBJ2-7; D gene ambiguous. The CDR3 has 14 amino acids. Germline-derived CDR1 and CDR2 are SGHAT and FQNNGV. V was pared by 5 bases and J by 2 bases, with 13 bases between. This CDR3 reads CASSPRPSTYEQYF. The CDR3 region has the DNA TGTGCCAGCAGCCCCCGCCCGAGTACCTACGAGCAGTACTTC.

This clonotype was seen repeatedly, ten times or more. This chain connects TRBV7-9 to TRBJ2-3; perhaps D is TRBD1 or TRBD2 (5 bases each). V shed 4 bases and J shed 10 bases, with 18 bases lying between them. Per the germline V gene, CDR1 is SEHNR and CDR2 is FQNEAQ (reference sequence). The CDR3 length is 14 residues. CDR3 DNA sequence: TGTGCCAGCAGCTCGGACCGGGACCCGAGGGCGCAGTATTTT. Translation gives CASSSDRDPRAQYF.

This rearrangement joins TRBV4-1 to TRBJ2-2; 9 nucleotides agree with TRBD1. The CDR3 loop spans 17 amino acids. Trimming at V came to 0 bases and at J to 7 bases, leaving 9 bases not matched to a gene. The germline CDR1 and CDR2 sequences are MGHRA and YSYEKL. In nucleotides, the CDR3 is TGCGCCAGCAGCCAAGATGTACACAGGGGGCTCGGCGGGGAGCTGTTTTTT. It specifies CASSQDVHRGLGGELFF.

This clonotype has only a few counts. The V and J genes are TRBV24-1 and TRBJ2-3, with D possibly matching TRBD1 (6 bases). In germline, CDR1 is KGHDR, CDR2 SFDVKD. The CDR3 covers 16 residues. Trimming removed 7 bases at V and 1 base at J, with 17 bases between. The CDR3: CATRTSTGYGTDTQYF. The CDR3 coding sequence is TGTGCCACCAGAACATCTACAGGGTATGGCACAGATACGCAGTATTTT.

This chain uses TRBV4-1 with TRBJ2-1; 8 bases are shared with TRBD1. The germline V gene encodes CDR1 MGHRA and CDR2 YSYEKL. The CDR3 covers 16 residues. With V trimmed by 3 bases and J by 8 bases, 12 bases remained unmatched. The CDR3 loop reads CASSHPQGAGIDEQFF. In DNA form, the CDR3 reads TGCGCCAGCAGCCATCCTCAGGGGGCGGGTATCGATGAGCAGTTCTTC.

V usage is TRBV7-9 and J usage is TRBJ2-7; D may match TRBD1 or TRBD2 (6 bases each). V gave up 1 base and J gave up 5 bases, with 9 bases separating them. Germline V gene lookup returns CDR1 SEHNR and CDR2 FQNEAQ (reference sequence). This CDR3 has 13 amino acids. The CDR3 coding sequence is TGTGCCAGCAGCTTAGTCGGGGGCCACGAGCAGTACTTC. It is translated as CASSLVGGHEQYF.

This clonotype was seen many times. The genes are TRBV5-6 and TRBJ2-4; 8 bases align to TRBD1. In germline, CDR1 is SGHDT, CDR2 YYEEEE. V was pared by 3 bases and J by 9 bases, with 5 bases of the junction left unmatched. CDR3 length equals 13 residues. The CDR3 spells CASSSGQGPIQYF. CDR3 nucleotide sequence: TGTGCCAGCAGCTCCGGACAGGGACCCATTCAGTACTTC.